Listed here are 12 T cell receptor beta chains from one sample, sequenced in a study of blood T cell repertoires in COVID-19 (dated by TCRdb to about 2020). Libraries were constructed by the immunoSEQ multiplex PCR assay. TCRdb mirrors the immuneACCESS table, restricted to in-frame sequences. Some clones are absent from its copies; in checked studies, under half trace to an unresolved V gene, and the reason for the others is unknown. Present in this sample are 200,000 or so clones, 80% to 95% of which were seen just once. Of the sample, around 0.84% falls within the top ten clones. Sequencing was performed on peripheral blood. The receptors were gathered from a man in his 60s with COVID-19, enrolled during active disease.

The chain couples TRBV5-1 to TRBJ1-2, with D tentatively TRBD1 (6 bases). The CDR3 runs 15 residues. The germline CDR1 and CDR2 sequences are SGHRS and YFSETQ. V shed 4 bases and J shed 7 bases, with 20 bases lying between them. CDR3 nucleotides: TGCGCCAGCAGCGGGGACACCTCCCGGGATGGTGGCTACACCTTC. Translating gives CASSGDTSRDGGYTF.

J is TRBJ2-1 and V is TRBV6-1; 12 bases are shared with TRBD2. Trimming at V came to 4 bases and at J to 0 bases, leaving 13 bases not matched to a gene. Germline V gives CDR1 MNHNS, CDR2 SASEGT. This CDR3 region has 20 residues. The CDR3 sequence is CASSGRDTLAGGHSYNEQFF. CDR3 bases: TGTGCCAGCAGTGGACGGGATACTCTAGCGGGAGGGCACTCCTACAATGAGCAGTTCTTC.

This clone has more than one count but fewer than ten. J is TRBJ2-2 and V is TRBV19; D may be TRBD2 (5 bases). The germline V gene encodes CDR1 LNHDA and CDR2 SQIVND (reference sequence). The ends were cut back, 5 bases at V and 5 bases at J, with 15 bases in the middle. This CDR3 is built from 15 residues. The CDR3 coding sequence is TGTGCCAGTAGTCCCTCCTCGGGAAGGACCGGGGAGCTGTTTTTT. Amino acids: CASSPSSGRTGELFF.

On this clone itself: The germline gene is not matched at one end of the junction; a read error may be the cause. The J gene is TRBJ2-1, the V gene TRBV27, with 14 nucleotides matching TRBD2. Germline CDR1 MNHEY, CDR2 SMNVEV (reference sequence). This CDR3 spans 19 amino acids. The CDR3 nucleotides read TGTGCCAGCAGTAAACAGGGGACTAGCGGGAGTCCTTCCTCCAATGAGCAGTTCTTC. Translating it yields CASSKQGTSGSPSSNEQFF.

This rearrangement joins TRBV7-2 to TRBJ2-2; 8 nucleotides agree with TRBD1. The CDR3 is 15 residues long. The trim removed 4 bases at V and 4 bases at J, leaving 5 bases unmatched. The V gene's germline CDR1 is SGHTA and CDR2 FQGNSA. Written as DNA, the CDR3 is TGTGCCAGCAGCTCCAGGGGGCAGGGCACCGGGGAGCTGTTTTTT. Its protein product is CASSSRGQGTGELFF.

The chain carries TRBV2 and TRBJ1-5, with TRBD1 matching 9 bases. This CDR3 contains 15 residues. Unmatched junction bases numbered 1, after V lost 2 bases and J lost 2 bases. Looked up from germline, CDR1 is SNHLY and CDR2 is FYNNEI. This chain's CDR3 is CASSERDRGNQPQHF. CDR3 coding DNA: TGTGCCAGCAGTGAAAGGGACAGGGGCAATCAGCCCCAGCATTTT.

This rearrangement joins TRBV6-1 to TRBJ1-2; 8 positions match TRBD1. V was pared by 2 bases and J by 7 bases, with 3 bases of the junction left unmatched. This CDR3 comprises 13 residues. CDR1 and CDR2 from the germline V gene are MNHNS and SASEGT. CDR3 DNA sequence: TGTGCCAGCAGTGAACAGGGGGCGCTTGGCTACACCTTC. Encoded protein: CASSEQGALGYTF.

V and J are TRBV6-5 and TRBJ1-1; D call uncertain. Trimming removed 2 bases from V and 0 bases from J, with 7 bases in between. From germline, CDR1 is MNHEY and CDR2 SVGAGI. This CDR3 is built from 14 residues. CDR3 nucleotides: TGTGCCAGCAGTTACCGGGGTATGAACACTGAAGCTTTCTTT. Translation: CASSYRGMNTEAFF.

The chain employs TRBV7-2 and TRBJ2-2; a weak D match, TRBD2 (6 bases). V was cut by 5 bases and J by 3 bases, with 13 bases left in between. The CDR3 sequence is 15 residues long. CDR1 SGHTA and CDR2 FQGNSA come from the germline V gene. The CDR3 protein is CASSRIASDTGELFF. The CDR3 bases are TGTGCCAGCAGCCGGATCGCTAGCGACACCGGGGAGCTGTTTTTT.

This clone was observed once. DNA for the CDR3: TGTGCCAGCAGTGAAAATGGGGCTTCGATCTCCTACGAGCAGTACTTC. It yields the protein CASSENGASISYEQYF. The V call is TRBV6-1, the J call TRBJ2-7, with D maybe TRBD1 (5 bases). The ends were cut back, 2 bases at V and 0 bases at J, with 14 bases in the middle. In germline, CDR1 is MNHNS, CDR2 SASEGT. The CDR3 sequence is 16 residues long.

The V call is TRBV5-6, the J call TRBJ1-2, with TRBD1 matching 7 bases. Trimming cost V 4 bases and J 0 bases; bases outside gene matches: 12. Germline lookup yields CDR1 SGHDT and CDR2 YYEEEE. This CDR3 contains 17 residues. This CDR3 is CASSEGTVFPPNYGYTF. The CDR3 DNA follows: TGTGCCAGCAGCGAAGGGACAGTCTTCCCCCCTAACTATGGCTACACCTTC.

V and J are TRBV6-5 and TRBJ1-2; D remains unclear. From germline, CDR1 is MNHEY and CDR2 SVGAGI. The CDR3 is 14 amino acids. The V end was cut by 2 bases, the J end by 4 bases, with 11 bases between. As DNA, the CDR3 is TGTGCCAGCAGTTACGTGCTAGACGGCTATGGCTACACCTTC. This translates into CASSYVLDGYGYTF.